This T cell receptor (beta chain) is from a study of patients and donors after allogeneic stem cell transplantation. Each CDR3 protein is one row after TCRdb ran MiXCR on the RT-PCR reads. The data contain about 410,000 distinct CDR3 sequences, 15% to 20% of them singletons. CDR3 length equals 15 residues. Germline V gene data show CDR1 as GTSNPN and CDR2 as SVGIG (reference sequence). Trimming took off 6 bases at V and 0 bases at J, with 15 bases between the two ends. This chain links TRBV30 with TRBJ1-3; D is undetermined. Sequencing input: blood, either unsorted or a sorted T cell fraction (not recorded which). This TCR was recovered from a human donor who was either an allogeneic HSCT recipient or a stem cell or donor lymphocyte infusion donor (not recorded which). It is not recorded whose cells these are; they may come from a transplant donor. For the CDR3, the DNA is TGTGCCTGCGACCCACGGGAAAGCTCTGGAAACACCATATATTTT. This codes for CACDPRESSGNTIYF.